Shown below are 29 T cell receptor beta chains from a single sample sequenced in a study of blood T cells in healthy people across ages. Primers used in a second PCR of about 6 to 11 cycles were a sample-barcoded 5' primer and a J-beta primer mix. From the 5' RACE reads, TCRdb called clonotypes with MiXCR, one entry per CDR3 protein. The table has hundreds of thousands of distinct CDR3 sequences, around 26% seen once; the top ten hold around a sixth. The sequenced sample consisted of blood. All receptors come from an elderly woman in good health.

V is TRBV25-1 and J is TRBJ2-1, with 8 bases identical to TRBD1. Germline V gene data show CDR1 as MGHDK and CDR2 as SYGVNS. V lost 7 bases to trimming and J lost 7 bases; unmatched junction nucleotides: 15. CDR3 length: 16 amino acids. This chain's CDR3 is CASNGQGAGSGNEQFF. CDR3 sequence (DNA): TGTGCCAGCAATGGCCAGGGGGCAGGTTCGGGGAATGAGCAGTTCTTC. Combining the CDR3 with reference TRBV25-1 and TRBJ2-1 gives the whole variable domain EADIYQTPRYLVIGTGKKITLECSQTMGHDKMYWYQQDPGMELHLIHYSYGVNSTEKGDLSSESTVSRIRTEHFPLTLESARPSHTSQYLCASNGQGAGSGNEQFFGPGTRLTVL.

This clonotype was counted many times. This chain joins TRBV20-1 and TRBJ2-5, with a possible D match to TRBD2 (5 bases). Trimming removed 6 bases at V and 2 bases at J, with 16 bases between. This CDR3 has 14 residues. Germline V gives CDR1 DFQATT, CDR2 SNEGSKA (reference sequence). CDR3 region: CSATKAGPQETQYF. The CDR3 DNA is TGCAGTGCAACCAAGGCGGGCCCTCAAGAGACCCAGTACTTC.

Ten or more counts support this clonotype. The rearrangement joins TRBV20-1 to TRBJ1-2, with D perhaps matching TRBD1 (6 bases). This CDR3 is 10 amino acids long. Trimming took off 6 bases at V and 7 bases at J, with 9 bases between the two ends. Germline lookup yields CDR1 DFQATT and CDR2 SNEGSKA (reference sequence). CDR3 protein: CSAQGGGYTF. CDR3 DNA sequence: TGCAGTGCCCAAGGGGGTGGCTACACCTTC.

The chain carries TRBV5-1 and TRBJ2-7, with D perhaps matching TRBD1 (6 bases). The CDR3 loop spans 15 amino acids. Looked up from germline, CDR1 is SGHRS and CDR2 is YFSETQ. V was pared by 3 bases and J by 3 bases, with 16 bases between. For the CDR3, the DNA is TGCGCCAGCAGCTGGGACACGAACACTGACTACGAGCAGTACTTC. This encodes CASSWDTNTDYEQYF.

This clonotype was counted only a few times. This may arise from a read error, as a much more abundant clone is one base away. This chain uses TRBV6-6 with TRBJ2-3, with TRBD2 as a possible D gene (6 bases). The germline V gene has CDR1 MNHNY and CDR2 SVGAGI (reference sequence). CDR3 length: 14 residues. The V end was cut by 6 bases, the J end by 9 bases, with 19 bases between. The CDR3 DNA reads as TGTGCCAGCAGCTGCGGGACGGACGCCACAACGCAGTATTTT. It is translated as CASSCGTDATTQYF.

V is TRBV12-3 or TRBV12-4 and J is TRBJ2-3; 9 bases line up with TRBD1. CDR3 length: 17 residues. V gave up 0 bases and J gave up 11 bases; unmatched junction bases: 15. The CDR3 coding sequence is TGTGCCAGCAGTTTAGCCGGGACAGGGAGAAAGGGAGATGTGCAGTATTTT. Translated, it gives CASSLAGTGRKGDVQYF.

The chain joins TRBV7-2 to TRBJ1-1, with D unresolved. The CDR3 runs to 11 residues. Germline CDR1 is SGHTA and CDR2 is FQGNSA. The V end lost 9 bases, the J end lost 1 base, and 6 bases lay between the germline ends. CDR3 residues: CARGPNTEAFF. The DNA of the CDR3 is TGTGCCAGGGGCCCGAACACTGAAGCTTTCTTT.

The rearrangement joins TRBV29-1 to TRBJ1-5; D perhaps matches TRBD1 (5 bases). Germline V lookup: CDR1 SQVTM, CDR2 ANQGSEA. The V end lost 6 bases, the J end lost 0 bases, and 15 bases lay between the germline ends. This CDR3 comprises 15 residues. CDR3 protein: CSVGERGNSNQPQHF. The CDR3, as DNA: TGCAGCGTGGGGGAACGGGGAAATAGCAATCAGCCCCAGCATTTT.

As concerns this clonotype: This clone may be a read error of a much larger clone one base away. The rearrangement joins TRBV25-1 to TRBJ2-1; D unclear. The J call may be wrong; the DNA end is better matched by TRBJ2-7. This CDR3 region has 14 residues. Germline V gives CDR1 MGHDK, CDR2 SYGVNS. CDR3 DNA: TGTGCCAGCAGTGAATTAAGCTCCTACAATGAGCAGTACTTC. Amino acids: CASSELSSYNEQYF.

The table lists this clonotype with many counts. V and J are TRBV20-1 and TRBJ2-1; TRBD2 aligns across 11 bases. Germline V lookup: CDR1 DFQATT, CDR2 SNEGSKA (reference sequence). This CDR3 contains 14 residues. The V gene end was trimmed by 3 bases and the J gene end by 7 bases; junction bases not matched to a gene: 5. CDR3 region: CSASVAGGPNEQFF. CDR3 nucleotide sequence: TGCAGTGCTAGTGTAGCGGGGGGGCCGAATGAGCAGTTCTTC.

This clonotype was detected ten times or more. The chain joins TRBV3-1 to TRBJ2-1, with a weak D call TRBD2 (6 bases). This CDR3 comprises 17 residues. The germline V gene encodes CDR1 LGHDT and CDR2 YNNKEL (reference sequence). V was trimmed by 1 base and J by 2 bases, leaving 15 bases between them. The CDR3, as DNA: TGTGCCAGCAGCCAAGGCCCCATTAGCGGAGCCTACAATGAGCAGTTCTTC. It is translated as CASSQGPISGAYNEQFF.

The chain carries TRBV12-3 or TRBV12-4 and TRBJ1-3; the D gene is possibly TRBD1 (5 bases). Trimming stripped 5 bases from V and 1 base from J, with 12 bases between. The CDR3 sequence is 15 residues long. CDR3 sequence (DNA): TGTGCCAGCAGTCCCCCGCAGGGATCTGGAAACACCATATATTTT. Translation gives CASSPPQGSGNTIYF.

There are many counts of this clonotype. The chain links TRBV12-3 or TRBV12-4 to TRBJ1-1; D gene uncertain. The CDR3 is 14 amino acids. The V end was cut by 3 bases, the J end by 0 bases, with 8 bases between. The CDR3 loop reads CASSFARLNTEAFF. CDR3 coding DNA: TGTGCCAGCAGTTTTGCCCGTCTGAACACTGAAGCTTTCTTT.

V and J are TRBV6-1 and TRBJ2-1; D tentatively reads TRBD1 or TRBD2 (6 bases each). V dropped 4 bases and J dropped 3 bases, with 16 bases sitting between them. Germline V gives CDR1 MNHNS, CDR2 SASEGT. This CDR3 has 16 residues. CDR3 bases: TGTGCCAGCAGTGTGAGGGGGGACTGGGACTACAATGAGCAGTTCTTC. This codes for CASSVRGDWDYNEQFF.

This clonotype was seen at least ten times. The rearrangement joins TRBV7-7 to TRBJ2-1; D is possibly TRBD1 (6 bases). The V end was cut by 5 bases, the J end by 12 bases, with 14 bases between. The CDR3 runs 12 residues. Germline loops: CDR1 SSHAT, CDR2 FNYEAQ (reference sequence). The CDR3 loop is CASSPTRGRQFF. The DNA of the CDR3 is TGTGCCAGCAGCCCGACGAGGGGGAGGCAGTTCTTC. The variable domain in full, with the rest retrieved from reference TRBV7-7 and TRBJ2-1, is GAGVSQSPRYKVTKRGQDVTLRCDPISSHATLYWYQQALGQGPEFLTYFNYEAQPDKSGLPSDRFSAERPEGSISTLTIQRTEQRDSAMYRCASSPTRGRQFFGPGTRLTVL.

Details on this clonotype: Being one base from a much bigger clone, this may be a read error. This chain connects TRBV2 to TRBJ2-1; TRBD2 matches at 8 bases. This CDR3 is built from 16 residues. CDR1 is SNHLY and CDR2 is FYNNEI in the germline V gene. CDR3 in amino acids: CASSGGRGGQANEQCF. CDR3 nucleotides: TGTGCCAGCAGTGGGGGACGGGGGGGCCAAGCTAATGAGCAGTGCTTC.

A remark on this clonotype: This may come from a read error, since a much larger clone is one base off. V is TRBV5-1 and J is TRBJ1-2; 8 bases map to TRBD1. Trimming cost V 6 bases and J 6 bases; bases outside gene matches: 7. The CDR3 extends over 13 amino acids. CDR1 and CDR2 from the germline V gene are SGHRS and YFSETQ. The CDR3 spells CASTGTGRDGYTF. The CDR3 nucleotides are TGCGCCAGCACCGGGACAGGCCGTGATGGCTACACCTTC.

This clonotype was recorded many times. The genes are TRBV12-3 or TRBV12-4 and TRBJ1-5, with D hard to call. Deletions cut 6 bases from V and 0 bases from J, with 6 bases between. The CDR3 sequence is 13 residues long. The CDR3 loop reads CASRLTSNQPQHF. The DNA of the CDR3 is TGTGCCAGCAGACTAACTAGCAATCAGCCCCAGCATTTT.

V gene TRBV10-3 combines with J gene TRBJ2-5; 7 nucleotides line up with TRBD2. Germline V lookup: CDR1 ENHRY, CDR2 SYGVKD. There are 13 residues in the CDR3. Trimming removed 6 bases from V and 5 bases from J; junction bases left unmatched: 6. The CDR3 nucleotides are TGTGCCATCAGGACTAGCCCCGGCGAGACCCAGTACTTC. It encodes CAIRTSPGETQYF.

This clonotype was seen more than once but under ten times. CDR3 amino acids: CASSTPGLYGYTF. CDR3 in DNA: TGTGCCAGCAGTACCCCAGGTCTCTATGGCTACACCTTC. The chain uses TRBV27 and TRBJ1-2; D is unresolved. Deletions cut 5 bases from V and 4 bases from J, with 11 bases between. Germline CDR1 reads MNHEY; CDR2 reads SMNVEV (reference sequence). CDR3 length: 13 residues.

This sequence joins TRBV6-5 and TRBJ1-2; 7 nucleotides agree with TRBD1. The CDR3 is made up of 15 amino acids. Looked up from germline, CDR1 is MNHEY and CDR2 is SVGAGI. V lost 2 bases and J lost 3; bases outside the gene matches: 6. CDR3 region: CASSYRGRGDYGYTF. Here the CDR3 DNA reads TGTGCCAGCAGTTACAGGGGGCGCGGGGACTATGGCTACACCTTC.

This clonotype was seen many times. Possible read error: a much larger clone is one base away. The J gene is TRBJ2-7, the V gene TRBV7-9; TRBD1 agrees at 8 bases. Germline-derived CDR1 and CDR2 are SEHNR and FQNEAQ (reference sequence). This CDR3 is built from 15 residues. The J segment lost 7 bases and the V segment lost 4 bases, leaving 12 bases of the junction unmatched. In DNA form, the CDR3 reads TGTGCCAGCAGCTCCGGGACAGGAGATGCCAATGAGCAGTACTTC. Translated, it gives CASSSGTGDANEQYF.

This clonotype was found many times. This chain joins TRBV20-1 and TRBJ2-4; D is unresolved. The CDR3 runs 16 residues. Between the trimmed V and J ends, which lost 6 bases and 0 bases, there was a span of 18 bases. Germline CDR1 is DFQATT and CDR2 is SNEGSKA (reference sequence). CDR3 DNA sequence: TGCAGTGCCCCCCGGCAGATGAACCTAGCCAAAAACATTCAGTACTTC. The encoded protein is CSAPRQMNLAKNIQYF.

Only a few counts were recorded for this clonotype. The genes are TRBV25-1 and TRBJ2-4; D is unresolved. The DNA matches TRBJ2-7 better at its end, which makes the J call doubtful. The germline V gene encodes CDR1 MGHDK and CDR2 SYGVNS. This CDR3 contains 13 residues. CDR3 DNA sequence: TGTGCCAGCAGTGAATCCCCCCTATACGAGCAGTACTTC. Translated: CASSESPLYEQYF.

Ten or more counts support this clonotype. The CDR3 region is CASSSSVGGTRGLTQYF. CDR3 in DNA: TGTGCCAGCAGCTCTTCGGTGGGGGGGACCCGCGGGCTTACGCAGTATTTT. The gene calls are TRBV7-2 and TRBJ2-3; 7 bases match TRBD2. Trimming removed 4 bases from V and 8 bases from J; junction bases left unmatched: 18. The CDR3 sequence is 17 residues long. CDR1 SGHTA and CDR2 FQGNSA come from the germline V gene.

The chain has TRBV6-1 and TRBJ1-6; TRBD1 might be the D (5 bases). Germline-derived CDR1 and CDR2 are MNHNS and SASEGT. Trimming took 8 bases from V and 8 from J, leaving 19 bases between them. This CDR3 contains 15 residues. The CDR3 loop is CASARRDGMDSPLHF. The CDR3 region has the DNA TGTGCCAGCGCTAGGCGGGACGGCATGGATTCACCCCTCCACTTT.

This clonotype was seen at least ten times. The V and J genes are TRBV20-1 and TRBJ1-1, with D unresolved. In germline, CDR1 is DFQATT, CDR2 SNEGSKA (reference sequence). V dropped 3 bases and J dropped 3 bases, with 11 bases sitting between them. There are 13 residues in the CDR3. For the CDR3, the DNA is TGCAGTGCTAGCCGGCAGCCATACACTGAAGCTTTCTTT. It encodes CSASRQPYTEAFF.

This clonotype was seen more than once but under ten times. This may be a read error, as it is one base from a much larger clone. The chain has TRBV6-2 or TRBV6-3 and TRBJ2-1; TRBD2 might be the D (6 bases). The V gene's germline CDR1 is MNHEY and CDR2 SVGEGT. CDR3 length: 15 residues. V was cut by 7 bases and J by 4 bases, with 17 bases left in between. DNA of the CDR3: TGTGCCAGCACCCGGGACTGGGCGAGGTACAATGAGCAGTTCTTC. Amino acid sequence: CASTRDWARYNEQFF.

The chain couples TRBV7-2 to TRBJ2-2, with D possibly TRBD1 on 6 matching bases. The CDR3 runs 14 residues. Germline CDR1 is SGHTA and CDR2 is FQGNSA. V dropped 8 bases and J dropped 7 bases, with 17 bases sitting between them. The CDR3: CASGSQGQGGELFF. Written as DNA, the CDR3 is TGTGCCAGCGGCTCACAGGGACAAGGCGGGGAGCTGTTTTTT.